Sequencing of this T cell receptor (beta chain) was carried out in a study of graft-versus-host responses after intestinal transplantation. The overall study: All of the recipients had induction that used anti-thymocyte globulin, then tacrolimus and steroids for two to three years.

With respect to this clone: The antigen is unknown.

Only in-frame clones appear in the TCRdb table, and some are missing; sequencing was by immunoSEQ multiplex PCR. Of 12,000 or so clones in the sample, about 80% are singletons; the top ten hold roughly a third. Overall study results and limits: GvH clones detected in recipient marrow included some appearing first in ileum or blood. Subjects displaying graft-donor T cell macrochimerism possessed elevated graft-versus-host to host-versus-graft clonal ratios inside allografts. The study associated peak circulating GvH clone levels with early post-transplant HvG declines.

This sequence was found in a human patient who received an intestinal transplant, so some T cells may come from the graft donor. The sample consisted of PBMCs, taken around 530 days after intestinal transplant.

CDR3: CASSATRVGTQYF. The CDR3 bases are TGTGCCAGCAGCGCAACTAGGGTGGGGACCCAGTACTTC. V is TRBV9 and J is TRBJ2-5; D is possibly TRBD2 (5 bases). CDR3 length: 13 amino acids. V gave up 3 bases and J gave up 7 bases, with 13 bases separating them. The germline gives CDR1 SGDLS, CDR2 YYNGEE.